The 20 T cell receptor beta chains in this list originate from one sample, sequenced in a study of T cell responses to AZD1222 COVID-19 vaccine. Method: immunoSEQ multiplex PCR; TCRdb's copy keeps in-frame clones and lacks some. The top ten hold 0.64% of the sample, which has under 200,000 clones, roughly 94% seen once. Sequences were derived from peripheral blood, sampled on day 0 of AZD1222 vaccination. The receptors originated from an adult in good health.

This sequence joins TRBV5-1 and TRBJ1-5, with 8 bases aligning to TRBD1. Germline V gene data show CDR1 as SGHRS and CDR2 as YFSETQ. The junction had 1 base not matched to a gene; V was cut back by 0 bases and J by 5 bases. The CDR3 runs to 14 residues. The CDR3 spells CASSLATGDQPQHF. Here the CDR3 DNA reads TGCGCCAGCAGCTTGGCGACAGGGGATCAGCCCCAGCATTTT.

The chain recombines TRBV2 with TRBJ2-3, with 10 nucleotides matching TRBD2. This CDR3 region has 15 residues. The J segment lost 6 bases and the V segment lost 7 bases, leaving 10 bases of the junction unmatched. CDR1 is SNHLY and CDR2 is FYNNEI in the germline V gene. CDR3 region: CASKESSGSSDTQYF. DNA of the CDR3: TGTGCCAGCAAGGAGTCTAGCGGGAGCTCGGATACGCAGTATTTT.

The chain has TRBV18 and TRBJ2-7; D is perhaps TRBD1 (6 bases). With 4 bases removed from V and 4 bases from J, the gap between germline ends came to 8 bases. The CDR3 runs to 12 residues. The germline V gene has CDR1 KGHSH and CDR2 LQKENI. Here the CDR3 reads CASSLQGYEQYF. The DNA for the CDR3 is TGTGCCAGCTCACTACAGGGTTACGAGCAGTACTTC.

In this sample, this clone turned up a few times. V usage is TRBV6-1 and J usage is TRBJ2-7, with D hard to call. V lost 2 bases and J lost 5, with 13 bases in between. This CDR3 has 14 residues. In germline, CDR1 is MNHNS, CDR2 SASEGT. This CDR3 reads CASSENPLSHEQYF. The CDR3 DNA sequence: TGTGCCAGCAGTGAAAATCCTCTTTCCCACGAGCAGTACTTC.

This rearrangement joins TRBV27 to TRBJ2-7; possibly TRBD1 or TRBD2 for D (5 bases each). Trimming pared 4 bases from V and 8 bases from J, leaving 18 bases between. The CDR3 covers 14 residues. In germline, CDR1 is MNHEY, CDR2 SMNVEV (reference sequence). The CDR3 region is CASSSPSPRGQQYF. The CDR3 coding sequence is TGTGCCAGCAGTTCGCCGTCCCCACGGGGCCAGCAGTACTTC.

The chain employs TRBV2 and TRBJ1-5, with D possibly TRBD1 on 5 matching bases. V was clipped by 4 bases and J by 3 bases, with 22 bases between them. The germline V gene encodes CDR1 SNHLY and CDR2 FYNNEI. The CDR3 extends over 18 amino acids. CDR3 bases: TGTGCCAGCAGTGTCCAGCGTCCGGGACGGACAAACAATCAGCCCCAGCATTTT. This sequence encodes CASSVQRPGRTNNQPQHF. The full variable domain, rest sourced from reference TRBV2 and TRBJ1-5, is EPEVTQTPSHQVTQMGQEVILRCVPISNHLYFYWYRQILGQKVEFLVSFYNNEISEKSEIFDDQFSVERPDGSNFTLKIRSTKLEDSAMYFCASSVQRPGRTNNQPQHFGDGTRLSIL.

The rearrangement uses TRBV7-3 and TRBJ2-3; D is undetermined. CDR1 SGHTA and CDR2 FQGTGA come from the germline V gene. The CDR3 length is 13 residues. The germline V and J ends were trimmed by 3 bases and 13 bases, with 17 bases remaining between them. CDR3 nucleotide sequence: TGTGCCAGCAGCTTGAAATCTACACAGAGCAAGTATTTT. Encoded protein: CASSLKSTQSKYF.

V gene TRBV6-5 combines with J gene TRBJ2-1; the D gene is possibly TRBD2 (6 bases). The CDR3 has 14 residues. Germline V gene sequence: CDR1 MNHEY, CDR2 SVGAGI. Trimming pared 8 bases from V and 2 bases from J, leaving 13 bases between. The DNA for the CDR3 is TGTGCCAGCCGCGGGGACGGCACCTACAATGAGCAGTTCTTC. Translated, it gives CASRGDGTYNEQFF.

The chain recombines TRBV27 with TRBJ1-1; D is uncertain. The germline gives CDR1 MNHEY, CDR2 SMNVEV (reference sequence). This CDR3 is 14 amino acids long. V was pared by 3 bases and J by 1 base, with 9 bases between. The CDR3 is CASSLAGTNTEAFF. CDR3 nucleotides: TGTGCCAGCAGTTTGGCAGGAACGAACACTGAAGCTTTCTTT.

The CDR3 region has the DNA TGTGCCAGCAGCCGAGGACTAGTCAATGAGCAGTTCTTC. This gives the protein CASSRGLVNEQFF. J is TRBJ2-1 and V is TRBV11-1; 7 bases match TRBD2. Trimming removed 5 bases from V and 6 bases from J; junction bases left unmatched: 4. Germline assignment: CDR1 SGHAT and CDR2 FQDESV (reference sequence). CDR3 length: 13 residues. Supplemented by reference TRBV11-1 and TRBJ2-1, the full variable domain reads EAEVAQSPRYKITEKSQAVAFWCDPISGHATLYWYRQILGQGPELLVQFQDESVVDDSQLPKDRFSAERLKGVDSTLKIQPAELGDSAMYLCASSRGLVNEQFFGPGTRLTVL.

The rearrangement joins TRBV25-1 to TRBJ1-2, with TRBD1 identical over 7 bases. Germline CDR1 and CDR2: MGHDK and SYGVNS. With V trimmed by 6 bases and J by 7 bases, 8 bases remained unmatched. The CDR3 has 13 residues. The CDR3 nucleotides are TGTGCCAGCAGAGACAGGGAGTGGAGTGGCTACACCTTC. The encoded protein is CASRDREWSGYTF.

The chain carries TRBV7-8 and TRBJ1-2; D is ambiguous. CDR1 is SGHVS and CDR2 is FQNEAQ in the germline V gene. The CDR3 has 12 amino acids. The V and J ends lost 5 bases and 11 bases respectively, with 15 bases between them. DNA of the CDR3: TGTGCCAGCAGCCGCAGGTTGTTTCCGTACACCTTC. Its translation is CASSRRLFPYTF.

V is TRBV4-1 and J is TRBJ2-1; D is perhaps TRBD2 (8 bases). This CDR3 has 18 residues. From germline, CDR1 is MGHRA and CDR2 YSYEKL. The V gene lost 0 bases and the J gene lost 6 bases, with 21 bases spanning the gap. The CDR3 reads CASSQESWGTRGPNEQFF. DNA of the CDR3: TGCGCCAGCAGCCAAGAAAGTTGGGGGACTAGGGGGCCCAATGAGCAGTTCTTC.

This clone appeared once. CDR3 residues: CASSPEGWNSPLHF. Here the CDR3 DNA reads TGTGCCAGCAGTCCAGAGGGGTGGAATTCACCCCTCCACTTT. This sequence joins TRBV28 and TRBJ1-6; maybe TRBD1 (5 bases). CDR1 MDHEN and CDR2 SYDVKM come from the germline V gene. The length of the CDR3 is 14 residues. V dropped 5 bases and J dropped 7 bases, with 12 bases sitting between them.

Regarding this clone: Relative to the germline gene, one junction end is altered; a read error may explain this. The chain has TRBV18 and TRBJ1-2; D call uncertain. Looked up from germline, CDR1 is KGHSH and CDR2 is LQKENI. The CDR3 is 10 amino acids. Written as DNA, the CDR3 is TGTGCCAGCTCACATGTAGGTGGGGACTTC. Translated: CASSHVGGDF. Looking up the rest from reference TRBV18 and TRBJ1-2 gives the full variable domain: NAGVMQNPRHLVRRRGQEARLRCSPMKGHSHVYWYRQLPEEGLKFMVYLQKENIIDESGMPKERFSAEFPKEGPSILRIQQVVRGDSAAYFCASSHVGGDFGSGTRLTVV.

Note on this clone: The sample has other DNA sequences that encode this CDR3 too. This rearrangement joins TRBV5-1 to TRBJ2-3; D might be TRBD1 (6 bases). The ends were cut back, 5 bases at V and 0 bases at J, with 7 bases in the middle. CDR1 and CDR2 from the germline V gene are SGHRS and YFSETQ. CDR3 length: 13 residues. CDR3 residues: CASRQGSTDTQYF. The CDR3 nucleotides are TGCGCCAGCAGACAGGGTAGCACAGATACGCAGTATTTT.

This clone has only a few counts. The rearrangement uses TRBV7-6 and TRBJ2-1; D may match TRBD1 or TRBD2 (5 bases each). The V gene lost 3 bases and the J gene lost 4 bases, with 22 bases spanning the gap. This CDR3 comprises 18 residues. Germline CDR1 SGHVS, CDR2 FNYEAQ. This CDR3 is CASSFPRGPPTFYNEQFF. CDR3 sequence (DNA): TGTGCCAGCAGCTTCCCACGGGGACCACCCACGTTTTACAATGAGCAGTTCTTC.

CDR3 DNA: TGTGCCAGTAGGAAGGCGGGAGGGTCCAATGAGCAGTTCTTC. Its protein product is CASRKAGGSNEQFF. V is TRBV19 and J is TRBJ2-1, with 9 bases fitting TRBD2. The junction had 6 bases not matched to a gene; V was cut back by 6 bases and J by 6 bases. Germline CDR1 is LNHDA and CDR2 is SQIVND (reference sequence). The CDR3 is made up of 14 amino acids.

The V and J genes are TRBV7-9 and TRBJ1-5; D is perhaps TRBD1 (5 bases). The germline CDR1 and CDR2 sequences are SEHNR and FQNEAQ (reference sequence). V was clipped by 2 bases and J by 4 bases, with 9 bases between them. The CDR3 is 14 residues long. The CDR3 protein is CASSLSGRNQPQHF. In DNA form, the CDR3 reads TGTGCCAGCAGCTTATCAGGGCGGAATCAGCCCCAGCATTTT.

V is TRBV9 and J is TRBJ2-7; D is unresolved. Trimming cost V 0 bases and J 3 bases, with 13 bases left between them. This CDR3 is built from 15 residues. In germline, CDR1 is SGDLS, CDR2 YYNGEE. CDR3 in amino acids: CASSVGSTRYYEQYF. Written as DNA, the CDR3 is TGTGCCAGCAGCGTAGGGTCGACTCGATACTACGAGCAGTACTTC.